These 15 T cell receptor beta chains came from one sample sequenced in a study of ipilimumab plus nivolumab after autologous stem cell transplantation. Produced via immunoSEQ multiplex PCR; TCRdb's table is partial and in-frame only. The sample lists around 17,000 clones; about three quarters were seen once. Sequencing used PBMCs, obtained in a trial of ipilimumab plus nivolumab as post-transplant consolidation. The receptors stem from a male donor with diffuse large B-cell lymphoma.

The rearrangement uses TRBV5-4 and TRBJ2-5; 11 bases align to TRBD2. The CDR3 is 15 amino acids. Germline trimming cut 9 bases from V and 3 bases from J; bases unmatched to any gene: 10. Germline-derived CDR1 and CDR2 are SGHNT and YYREEE (reference sequence). In DNA form, the CDR3 reads TGTGCCACCAGGATAGAACTAGCGGGGGAAGAGACCCAGTACTTC. Protein product: CATRIELAGEETQYF.

This chain connects TRBV12-5 to TRBJ2-1, with D unresolved. V was cut by 5 bases and J by 4 bases, with 3 bases left in between. Germline V gene lookup returns CDR1 LGHNT and CDR2 FRNRAP. The CDR3 totals 11 residues. DNA of the CDR3: TGTGCTAGTGGTCATTACAATGAGCAGTTCTTC. This translates into CASGHYNEQFF.

This sequence joins TRBV7-2 and TRBJ1-2; perhaps TRBD1 as D (6 bases). Germline CDR1 is SGHTA and CDR2 is FQGNSA. The V and J ends lost 2 bases and 4 bases respectively, with 14 bases between them. The CDR3 is 15 amino acids. The CDR3 nucleotides read TGTGCCAGCAGCTTATCATACAGGGCCAGCTATGGCTACACCTTC. Translated, it gives CASSLSYRASYGYTF.

J is TRBJ2-1 and V is TRBV5-1, with D possibly matching TRBD2 (7 bases). V lost 2 bases to trimming and J lost 6 bases, with 15 bases between them. CDR3 length: 15 residues. CDR1 and CDR2 from the germline V gene are SGHRS and YFSETQ. CDR3 protein: CASSFVAGALNEQFF. The CDR3 nucleotides are TGCGCCAGCAGCTTCGTGGCGGGGGCACTCAATGAGCAGTTCTTC. The full variable domain, in which reference TRBV5-1 and TRBJ2-1 provide the parts outside the CDR3, is KAGVTQTPRYLIKTRGQQVTLSCSPISGHRSVSWYQQTPGQGLQFLFEYFSETQRNKGNFPGRFSGRQFSNSRSEMNVSTLELGDSALYLCASSFVAGALNEQFFGPGTRLTVL.

Only a few counts were recorded for this clone. The chain uses TRBV11-3 and TRBJ1-1; 7 bases match TRBD1. The germline gives CDR1 SGHNT, CDR2 YENEEA. This CDR3 has 14 amino acids. The ends lost 10 bases at V and 5 bases at J; junction bases unmatched: 13. CDR3 DNA: TGTGCCACCACAACGACAGGGAGACGGACTGAAGCTTTCTTT. Translating it yields CATTTTGRRTEAFF.

This clone came up a few times. This chain links TRBV5-1 with TRBJ2-3; TRBD2 might be the D (6 bases). Germline V gene lookup returns CDR1 SGHRS and CDR2 YFSETQ. Trimming removed 2 bases at V and 1 base at J, with 11 bases between. CDR3 length: 15 amino acids. As DNA, the CDR3 is TGCGCCAGCAGCTTAGCGGGCACCGGCACAGATACGCAGTATTTT. It specifies CASSLAGTGTDTQYF.

The chain uses TRBV19 and TRBJ2-1; the match to TRBD2 covers 11 bases. The V gene's germline CDR1 is LNHDA and CDR2 SQIVND (reference sequence). CDR3 length: 16 residues. The trim removed 5 bases at V and 3 bases at J, leaving 6 bases unmatched. CDR3 sequence: CASSPFGTSGYNEQFF. CDR3 in DNA: TGTGCCAGTAGTCCGTTCGGGACTAGCGGCTACAATGAGCAGTTCTTC. Variable domain in full (rest from reference TRBV19 and TRBJ2-1): DGGITQSPKYLFRKEGQNVTLSCEQNLNHDAMYWYRQDPGQGLRLIYYSQIVNDFQKGDIAEGYSVSREKKESFPLTVTSAQKNPTAFYLCASSPFGTSGYNEQFFGPGTRLTVL.

The chain recombines TRBV7-3 with TRBJ2-2; unclear D gene. This CDR3 spans 14 amino acids. CDR1 SGHTA and CDR2 FQGTGA come from the germline V gene. V lost 1 base, J lost 4 bases, and 7 bases lay in between. The chain's CDR3 is CASSLIVGTGELFF. The CDR3 nucleotides are TGTGCCAGCAGCTTAATCGTGGGCACCGGGGAGCTGTTTTTT. Full variable domain (remainder filled in from reference TRBV7-3 and TRBJ2-2): GAGVSQTPSNKVTEKGKYVELRCDPISGHTALYWYRQSLGQGPEFLIYFQGTGAADDSGLPNDRFFAVRPEGSVSTLKIQRTERGDSAVYLCASSLIVGTGELFFGEGSRLTVL.

This rearrangement joins TRBV2 to TRBJ2-7; D gene unclear. This CDR3 is built from 13 residues. Trimming removed 6 bases from V and 2 bases from J, with 11 bases in between. The V gene's germline CDR1 is SNHLY and CDR2 FYNNEI. The DNA of the CDR3 is TGTGCCAGCAGGGAGTCTCTGCCCTACGAGCAGTACTTC. Protein product: CASRESLPYEQYF.

This clone was observed a handful of times. V and J are TRBV5-4 and TRBJ1-5; perhaps TRBD1 as D (5 bases). Trimming removed 3 bases at V and 1 base at J, with 14 bases between. The germline V gene encodes CDR1 SGHNT and CDR2 YYREEE (reference sequence). The CDR3 consists of 16 residues. Written as DNA, the CDR3 is TGTGCCAGCAGCTACATGGGGGGGTTCAGCAATCAGCCCCAGCATTTT. Translating gives CASSYMGGFSNQPQHF.

This chain joins TRBV7-9 and TRBJ2-7; TRBD1 is a possible D gene (5 bases). Germline assignment: CDR1 SEHNR and CDR2 FQNEAQ (reference sequence). The V gene lost 5 bases and the J gene lost 2 bases, with 13 bases spanning the gap. CDR3 length: 14 residues. Here the CDR3 reads CASSADRYPYEQYF. In DNA form, the CDR3 reads TGTGCCAGCAGCGCAGACAGATATCCCTACGAGCAGTACTTC.

This sequence joins TRBV5-1 and TRBJ2-6, with a possible D match to TRBD2 (5 bases). The V gene's germline CDR1 is SGHRS and CDR2 YFSETQ. V shed 6 bases and J shed 0 bases, with 16 bases lying between them. The CDR3 loop spans 17 amino acids. The CDR3 protein is CASTPRRPSSGANVLTF. The CDR3, as DNA: TGCGCCAGCACCCCAAGGAGGCCTAGCTCTGGGGCCAACGTCCTGACTTTC.

This CDR3 is CASSPQLNIQYF. The CDR3 DNA follows: TGTGCCAGCAGCCCCCAGCTAAACATTCAGTACTTC. V gene TRBV11-2 combines with J gene TRBJ2-4, with unresolved D. The CDR3 is 12 amino acids. Deletions cut 5 bases from V and 6 bases from J, with 8 bases between. The germline V gene has CDR1 SGHAT and CDR2 FQNNGV.

Worth noting for this clone: An end of the junction differs from the germline gene, which may be a read error. This chain's CDR3 is CASSPGQGNNEQFF. The DNA for the CDR3 is TGTGCTAGCAGCCCGGGACAGGGGAACAATGAGCAGTTCTTC. The chain uses TRBV7-7 and TRBJ2-1; 10 bases are shared with TRBD1. The CDR3 sequence is 14 residues long. Germline-derived CDR1 and CDR2 are SSHAT and FNYEAQ (reference sequence).

This clone was counted only a few times. V is TRBV7-9 and J is TRBJ1-4; D ambiguous. V gave up 1 base and J gave up 0 bases, with 6 bases separating them. Germline V gene data show CDR1 as SEHNR and CDR2 as FQNEAQ (reference sequence). The CDR3 loop spans 15 amino acids. CDR3 nucleotides: TGTGCCAGCAGCTTAGGCCTCTCAACTAATGAAAAACTGTTTTTT. It translates to CASSLGLSTNEKLFF.